One and the same sample provided the 10 T cell receptor beta chains below, sequenced in a study of breast tumors, draining lymph nodes, adjacent tissues. From the multiplex PCR reads, TCRdb called clonotypes with MiXCR, one entry per CDR3 protein. The sample lists about 230,000 distinct CDR3 sequences, 32% occurring once. Samples came from axillary lymph nodes draining the breast cancer. Specimen: axillary lymph node tissue. The source of these receptors is a female donor with breast cancer. Some clones in this sample may be carry-over from other donors' samples.

This clonotype has at least ten counts. The chain is built from TRBV5-1 and TRBJ2-6; TRBD2 might be the D (6 bases). V was shortened by 4 bases and J by 2 bases, with 10 bases between the two germline ends. CDR1 SGHRS and CDR2 YFSETQ come from the germline V gene. This CDR3 contains 15 residues. This CDR3 is CASSHGSAGANVLTF. The CDR3 DNA reads as TGCGCCAGCAGCCACGGGAGTGCTGGGGCCAACGTCCTGACTTTC.

As to this clonotype: Compared with germline, one end of the junction differs, possibly owing to a read error. CDR3: CASRGRAQSSYEQCF. The CDR3 DNA sequence: TGTGCCAGCCGTGGTCGAGCCCAGAGCTCCTACGAGCAGTGCTTC. The V gene is TRBV13, the J gene TRBJ2-7; D remains unclear. The CDR3 contains 15 residues. Germline V CDR1 and CDR2: PRHDT, FYEKMQ (reference sequence).

There are many counts of this clonotype. This sequence joins TRBV12-3 or TRBV12-4 and TRBJ2-7; 9 bases align to TRBD2. The CDR3 contains 14 residues. V shed 8 bases, J shed 4 bases, and the junction held 9 bases outside the gene matches. The CDR3 DNA reads as TGTGCCAGCGGATTAGCGGGAGTTGGATACGAGCAGTACTTC. Translated: CASGLAGVGYEQYF.

This clonotype has a count of ten or more. The V call is TRBV6-6, the J call TRBJ2-5; D is possibly TRBD2 (5 bases). V shed 8 bases and J shed 2 bases, with 18 bases lying between them. The CDR3 is made up of 15 amino acids. Germline V gives CDR1 MNHNY, CDR2 SVGAGI (reference sequence). The CDR3 protein is CASRPGRVSQETQYF. The CDR3 nucleotides are TGTGCCAGCCGCCCCGGGCGGGTGAGTCAAGAGACCCAGTACTTC.

J is TRBJ1-6 and V is TRBV12-3 or TRBV12-4; 9 bases agree with TRBD1. The junction had 17 bases not matched to a gene; V was cut back by 7 bases and J by 10 bases. This CDR3 is 17 amino acids long. The DNA for the CDR3 is TGTGCCAGCATTCTTAGTGTTACGGGACAGGGCAGGTCACCCCTCCACTTT. Translating gives CASILSVTGQGRSPLHF.

This clonotype was seen a handful of times. The rearrangement links TRBV2 to TRBJ1-2, with D maybe TRBD1 (6 bases). This CDR3 comprises 14 residues. CDR1 and CDR2 (germline): SNHLY, FYNNEI. Trimming cost V 5 bases and J 5 bases, with 15 bases left between them. CDR3: CASSSYREGYGYTF. The CDR3 region has the DNA TGTGCCAGCAGTTCTTACAGGGAGGGATATGGCTACACCTTC.

A note on this clonotype: A much larger clone lies one base from this, so it may be a read error. The genes are TRBV20-1 and TRBJ2-7; 10 positions match TRBD2. The germline CDR1 and CDR2 sequences are DFQATT and SNEGSKA (reference sequence). The ends lost 6 bases at V and 2 bases at J; junction bases unmatched: 10. This CDR3 spans 15 amino acids. CDR3 residues: CSAIYLAGGAYEQYF. In DNA, the CDR3 is TGCAGTGCCATCTACTTAGCGGGAGGAGCCTACGAGCAGTACTTC.

The genes are TRBV19 and TRBJ1-1; TRBD1 might be the D (5 bases). The germline V and J ends were trimmed by 7 bases and 3 bases, with 18 bases remaining between them. Per germline, CDR1 LNHDA and CDR2 SQIVND (reference sequence). The CDR3 length is 15 residues. The CDR3 reads CASIQIRGFHTEAFF. DNA for the CDR3: TGTGCCAGTATACAAATACGGGGCTTCCACACTGAAGCTTTCTTT. Combining the CDR3 with reference TRBV19 and TRBJ1-1 gives the whole variable domain DGGITQSPKYLFRKEGQNVTLSCEQNLNHDAMYWYRQDPGQGLRLIYYSQIVNDFQKGDIAEGYSVSREKKESFPLTVTSAQKNPTAFYLCASIQIRGFHTEAFFGQGTRLTVV.

The chain employs TRBV18 and TRBJ2-1; perhaps TRBD1 as D (6 bases). Germline CDR1 reads KGHSH; CDR2 reads LQKENI. The V and J ends lost 8 bases and 5 bases respectively, with 16 bases between them. The CDR3 contains 14 residues. CDR3 coding DNA: TGTGCCAGCCGCCCAACAGGGTTGAACAATGAGCAGTTCTTC. This gives the protein CASRPTGLNNEQFF.

Many counts were recorded for this clonotype. The chain has TRBV6-1 and TRBJ1-2; a weak D match, TRBD1 (6 bases). The germline CDR1 and CDR2 sequences are MNHNS and SASEGT. Trimming removed 3 bases at V and 5 bases at J, with 19 bases between. CDR3 size: 16 residues. For the CDR3, the DNA is TGTGCCAGCAGTGACGAGGGCGCAGTCCAGGGGTATGGCTACACCTTC. Protein: CASSDEGAVQGYGYTF.